This is a list of T cell receptor beta chains from one sample in a study of T cells in Graves' hyperthyroidism and ophthalmopathy. TCRdb independently ran MiXCR on the multiplex PCR reads; one entry per CDR3 protein. The table lists around 420,000 distinct CDR3 sequences, approximately 15% of them singletons, with almost 8% in the top ten. The sample taken for sequencing was blood. Receptors were obtained from a woman aged 18-35 years with Graves' hyperthyroidism. CDR3s leave out the opening cysteine and the closing phenylalanine or tryptophan. Fields, in order: V gene, CDR3 protein.

TRBV10-1	ASSDSSWGGEQF
TRBV10-1	ASSRGLRSSYNEQF
TRBV28	ASSLPGSGRAVRSYNEQF
TRBV28	ASSAGTVGYT
TRBV12-3/TRBV12-4	ASSFGWSSYNEQF
TRBV12-3/TRBV12-4	ASSLSGGPYEQY
TRBV20-1	SARPVTSGSFEQY
TRBV9	ASSPYRQGAGEQY
TRBV6-1	ASSGTRRSNQPQH
TRBV7-2	ASSLYWTGTYEQY
TRBV6-1	ASSENRVNEQF
TRBV7-2	ASSSRLTQY
TRBV5-5	ASSPYPGARPYEQY
TRBV5-1	ASSLASGGNTEAF
TRBV5-1	ASSAGGAPYEQY
TRBV7-9	ASSLARVGTEQF
TRBV6-1	ASRLFEQY
TRBV7-2	ASSLGAGQANEKLF
TRBV7-3	ASSATGGIQETQY
TRBV18	ASSPTGVGAF
TRBV6-1	ASSVGLAETGELF
TRBV9	ASSVLGGPDSYEQY
TRBV6-1	ASSEANRRSNQPQH
TRBV3-1	ASSQPDRGYYNEQF
TRBV24-1	ATSSDGPASTDTQY
TRBV12-3/TRBV12-4	ASSITPGTGSTYEQY